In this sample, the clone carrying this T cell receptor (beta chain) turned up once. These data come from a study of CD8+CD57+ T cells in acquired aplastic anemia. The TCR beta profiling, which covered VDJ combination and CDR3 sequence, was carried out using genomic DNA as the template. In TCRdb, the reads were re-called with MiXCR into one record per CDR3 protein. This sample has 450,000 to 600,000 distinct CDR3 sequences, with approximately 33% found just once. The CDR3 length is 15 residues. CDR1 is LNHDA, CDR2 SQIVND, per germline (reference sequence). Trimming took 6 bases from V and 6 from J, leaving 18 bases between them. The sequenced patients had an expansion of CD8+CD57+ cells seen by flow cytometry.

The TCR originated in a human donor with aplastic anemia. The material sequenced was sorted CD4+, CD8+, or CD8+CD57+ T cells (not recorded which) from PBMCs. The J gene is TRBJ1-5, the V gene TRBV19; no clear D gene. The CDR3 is CASSPQQTSGQPQHF. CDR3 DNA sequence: TGTGCCAGTAGCCCCCAGCAGACGAGCGGTCAGCCCCAGCATTTT.